This TCR beta chain was identified during a study of T-cell reconstitution after alpha-beta-depleted transplantation in children. The sample holds a few counts of this clonotype. CDR1 and CDR2 (germline): SGHRS, YFSETQ. The V segment lost 0 bases and the J segment 0 bases; nucleotides outside the gene matches: 6. CDR3 length: 17 amino acids. TCRbeta library construction was performed incorporating unique molecular identifiers. TCRdb reprocessed the PCR reads with MiXCR, giving one entry per CDR3 protein. There are approximately 82,000 distinct CDR3 sequences in the sample; roughly 20% occur only once, and about 47% lies in the top ten.

The rearrangement joins TRBV5-1 to TRBJ1-1, with TRBD1 matching 9 bases. The receptor comes from a male patient under 10 years old who had a stem cell transplant for acute lymphoblastic leukemia, so the T cells may come from the graft donor. Specimen: PBMCs, mostly from graft donor cells, collected 360 days after TCRalphabeta/CD19-depleted stem cell transplant. CDR3 nucleotide sequence: TGCGCCAGCAGCTTGGAATTGGGGACAGGGCTGAACACTGAAGCTTTCTTT. It encodes CASSLELGTGLNTEAFF. The complete variable domain, with remaining parts taken from reference TRBV5-1 and TRBJ1-1, reads KAGVTQTPRYLIKTRGQQVTLSCSPISGHRSVSWYQQTPGQGLQFLFEYFSETQRNKGNFPGRFSGRQFSNSRSEMNVSTLELGDSALYLCASSLELGTGLNTEAFFGQGTRLTVV.